This T cell receptor beta chain was profiled in a study of shared clonotypes between healthy human individuals. Study summary: Used for every donor were three CD4 naive, three CD4 memory, two CD8 naive and one CD8 memory plate.

The naive CD8 fraction comprised CD45RO-negative cells positively selected for CCR7 and excluded terminally differentiated effector memory CD45RA+ cells. Data came from immunoSEQ multiplex PCR; TCRdb stores just in-frame clones and leaves some out. The sample has about 870,000 clones, 80% to 95% seen once; the top ten hold 20% to 30%. Germline V gives CDR1 SEHNR, CDR2 FQNEAQ (reference sequence). The CDR3 runs 16 residues. V was trimmed by 5 bases and J by 3 bases, leaving 19 bases between them. Findings and caveats of the study: Generation probability values for non-shared clonotypes were lower than those for clonotypes shared by all four donors.

On this clone itself: The antigen is unknown.

This clonotype was obtained from a man aged 30 to 45 in good health. V and J are TRBV7-9 and TRBJ1-2; D not certain. Material: naive CD8+ T cells sorted from blood. The CDR3 sequence: CASSPGEDSADYGYTF. CDR3 bases: TGTGCCAGCAGCCCTGGGGAAGATTCGGCGGACTATGGCTACACCTTC. The full variable domain, rest sourced from reference TRBV7-9 and TRBJ1-2, is DTGVSQNPRHKITKRGQNVTFRCDPISEHNRLYWYRQTLGQGPEFLTYFQNEAQLEKSRLLSDRFSAERPKGSFSTLEIQRTEQGDSAMYLCASSPGEDSADYGYTFGSGTRLTVV.